Following are 6 T cell receptor beta chains from one sample sequenced in a study of blood T cell repertoires in COVID-19. Sequencing was performed with immunoSEQ multiplex PCR; in TCRdb, only in-frame clones are kept and a portion is missing. Altogether about 300,000 clones are present, under 90% being singletons, with the ten largest covering roughly 4%. Sequencing input: PBMCs or T cells enriched from blood (not recorded which). Source of these receptors: a man aged 30-40 years who had recovered from COVID-19.

This chain joins TRBV6-4 and TRBJ1-3; D uncertain. With 7 bases removed from V and 0 bases from J, the gap between germline ends came to 25 bases. The CDR3 runs 19 residues. Per germline, CDR1 MRHNA and CDR2 SNTAGT. The CDR3 sequence is CASTYDTRKPLNSGNTIYF. CDR3 bases: TGTGCCAGCACCTACGACACTCGCAAGCCCTTAAACTCTGGAAACACCATATATTTT.

There are a few counts of this clone. This rearrangement joins TRBV24-1 to TRBJ1-2; 9 positions match TRBD1. The CDR3 consists of 13 residues. The trim removed 7 bases at V and 5 bases at J, leaving 4 bases unmatched. CDR1 is KGHDR and CDR2 is SFDVKD in the germline V gene. CDR3 in amino acids: CATSKGQGYGYTF. As DNA, the CDR3 is TGTGCCACCAGCAAGGGACAGGGATATGGCTACACCTTC.

In DNA, the CDR3 is TGTGCCAGCAGCCGGTCGGGGTACGATCAGCCCCAGCATTTT. Translation gives CASSRSGYDQPQHF. The chain couples TRBV3-1 (or the pseudogene TRBV3-2) to TRBJ1-5; D is undetermined. Trimming pared 4 bases from V and 5 bases from J, leaving 12 bases between. This CDR3 contains 14 residues. Per germline, CDR1 LGHDT and CDR2 YNNKEL (reference sequence).

This clone was seen just once. The chain joins TRBV7-8 to TRBJ2-3, with TRBD1 identical over 7 bases. The CDR3 is 18 residues long. Trimming cost V 1 base and J 1 base; bases outside gene matches: 11. Germline assignment: CDR1 SGHVS and CDR2 FQNEAQ. For the CDR3, the DNA is TGTGCCAGCAGCTTAGGTCCCGGGACAGTTGCTGGCACAGATACGCAGTATTTT. Translation gives CASSLGPGTVAGTDTQYF.

This chain uses TRBV5-1 with TRBJ1-1; D unresolved. The CDR3 sequence is 17 residues long. V shed 0 bases and J shed 4 bases, with 19 bases lying between them. Germline CDR1 SGHRS, CDR2 YFSETQ. For the CDR3, the DNA is TGCGCCAGCAGCTTGGCGACACTGTCAGGCGCCGGCACTGAAGCTTTCTTT. Protein: CASSLATLSGAGTEAFF.

The chain links TRBV19 to TRBJ2-7; a possible D gene is TRBD2 (7 bases). Trimming took off 4 bases at V and 4 bases at J, with 14 bases between the two ends. Germline loops: CDR1 LNHDA, CDR2 SQIVND (reference sequence). CDR3 size: 14 residues. This CDR3 reads CASSKGGPLYEQYF. CDR3 bases: TGTGCCAGTAGTAAGGGGGGGCCACTGTACGAGCAGTACTTC. Variable domain in full (rest from reference TRBV19 and TRBJ2-7): DGGITQSPKYLFRKEGQNVTLSCEQNLNHDAMYWYRQDPGQGLRLIYYSQIVNDFQKGDIAEGYSVSREKKESFPLTVTSAQKNPTAFYLCASSKGGPLYEQYFGPGTRLTVT.